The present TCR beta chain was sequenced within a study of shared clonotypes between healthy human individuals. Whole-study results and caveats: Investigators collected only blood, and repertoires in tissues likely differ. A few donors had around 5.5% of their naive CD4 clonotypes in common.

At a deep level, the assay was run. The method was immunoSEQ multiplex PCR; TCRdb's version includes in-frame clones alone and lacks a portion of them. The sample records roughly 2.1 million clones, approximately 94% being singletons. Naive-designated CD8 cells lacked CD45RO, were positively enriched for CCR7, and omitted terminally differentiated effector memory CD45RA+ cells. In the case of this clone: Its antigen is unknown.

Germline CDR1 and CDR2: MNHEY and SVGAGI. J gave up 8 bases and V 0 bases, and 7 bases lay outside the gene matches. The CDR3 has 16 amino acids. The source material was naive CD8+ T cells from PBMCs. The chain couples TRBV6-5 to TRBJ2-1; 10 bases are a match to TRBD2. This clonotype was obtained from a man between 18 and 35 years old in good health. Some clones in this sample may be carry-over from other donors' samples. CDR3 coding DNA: TGTGCCAGCAGTTACTCTTGGGCTAGCGGGAGAGATGAGCAGTTCTTC. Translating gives CASSYSWASGRDEQFF.